This T cell receptor (beta chain) was obtained from a study of blood T cell repertoires in COVID-19. On the study more broadly: Sources were T cells, B-cell-depleted T cells, or PBMCs; the material itself was cDNA or gDNA.

Sequencing used immunoSEQ multiplex PCR; TCRdb keeps in-frame clones, though not all of them. This table holds fewer than 350,000 clones, about nine tenths found once. Germline assignment: CDR1 GTSNPN and CDR2 SVGIG (reference sequence). The CDR3 totals 12 residues. V lost 2 bases, J lost 4 bases, and 9 bases lay in between. The sequenced material came from peripheral blood. The genes are TRBV30 and TRBJ2-7; possibly TRBD1 for D (6 bases). The source is a woman aged 30 to 39 with COVID-19, enrolled during active disease. The CDR3 region is CAWSQQGYEQYF. CDR3 in DNA: TGTGCCTGGAGTCAACAGGGTTACGAGCAGTACTTC.